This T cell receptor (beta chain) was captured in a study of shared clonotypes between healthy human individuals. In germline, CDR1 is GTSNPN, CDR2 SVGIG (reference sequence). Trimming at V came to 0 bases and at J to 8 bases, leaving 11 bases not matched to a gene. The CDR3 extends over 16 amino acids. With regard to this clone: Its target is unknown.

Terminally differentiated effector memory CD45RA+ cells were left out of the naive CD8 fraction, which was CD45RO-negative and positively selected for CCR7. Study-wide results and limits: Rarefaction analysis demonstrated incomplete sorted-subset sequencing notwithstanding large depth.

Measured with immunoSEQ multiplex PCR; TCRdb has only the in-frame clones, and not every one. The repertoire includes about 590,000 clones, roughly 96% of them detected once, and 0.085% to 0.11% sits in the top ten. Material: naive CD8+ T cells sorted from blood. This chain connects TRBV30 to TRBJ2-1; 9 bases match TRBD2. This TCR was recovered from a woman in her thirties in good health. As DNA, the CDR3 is TGTGCCTGGAGTGTGGGACTAGCTCAACGAAGGGATGAGCAGTTCTTC. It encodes CAWSVGLAQRRDEQFF.